This T cell receptor (beta chain) emerged from a study of blood T cell repertoires in COVID-19. Study details: Sites across the United States, Italy and Spain contributed samples from acute and convalescent COVID-19. Sample material is recorded as cDNA or gDNA derived from T cells, B-cell-depleted T cells, or PBMCs.

The V and J ends lost 7 bases and 7 bases respectively, with 18 bases between them. In germline, CDR1 is KGHDR, CDR2 SFDVKD. The CDR3 consists of 14 residues. How the authors handled the data: Amplification of reference gene primers was used by the study to estimate nucleated cell counts. The data were produced by immunoSEQ multiplex PCR, yet TCRdb's version contains in-frame clones alone and is incomplete. D and trimming were read from the DNA, whereas the V and J calls and clone size are those reported in that table. The data hold 200,000 to 250,000 clones, with approximately 86% observed a single time. The sample holds one count of this clone.

This receptor was taken from a woman aged 70-85 years with active or convalescent COVID-19. The rearrangement uses TRBV24-1 and TRBJ1-1; maybe TRBD1 (6 bases). The sequenced sample consisted of peripheral blood. The CDR3 here is CATSHEGGTGEAFF. DNA for the CDR3: TGTGCCACCAGCCATGAGGGGGGGACGGGTGAAGCTTTCTTT.